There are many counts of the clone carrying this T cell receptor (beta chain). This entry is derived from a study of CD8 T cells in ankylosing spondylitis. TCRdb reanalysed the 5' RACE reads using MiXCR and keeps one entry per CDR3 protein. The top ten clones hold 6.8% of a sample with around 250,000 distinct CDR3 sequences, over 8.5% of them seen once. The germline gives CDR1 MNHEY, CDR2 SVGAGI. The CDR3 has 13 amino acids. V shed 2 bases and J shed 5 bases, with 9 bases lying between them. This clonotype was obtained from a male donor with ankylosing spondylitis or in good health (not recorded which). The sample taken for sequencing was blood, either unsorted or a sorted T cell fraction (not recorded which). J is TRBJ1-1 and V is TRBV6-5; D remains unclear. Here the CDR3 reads CASSYRSRTEAFF. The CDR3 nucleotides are TGTGCCAGCAGTTACAGATCGAGAACTGAAGCTTTCTTT.